This TCR beta chain was sequenced during a study of cytomegalovirus exposure and HLA in healthy donors. Study outcomes and limitations: Researchers counted around 160 TCR beta chains as cytomegalovirus-associated. Earlier results showed most TCR beta V segments being productive about 87% or about 30% of the time.

The CDR3 has 16 amino acids. V was clipped by 1 base and J by 3 bases; unmatched bases: 6. Germline CDR1 is SGHRS and CDR2 is YFSETQ. 60 Vbeta and 13 Jbeta primers were used in PCR. Profiled with immunoSEQ multiplex PCR; TCRdb holds only in-frame clones, not every one. The table lists 150,000 or so clones, 77% of them singletons, with approximately 1.6% in the top ten. Regarding this clone: Its antigen remains unidentified.

The specimen was PBMCs. The chain carries TRBV5-1 and TRBJ2-2; 7 nucleotides align to TRBD2. The TCR comes from a woman aged 25 to 39 in good health and CMV-seronegative. For the CDR3, the DNA is TGCGCCAGCAGCTTGCTCGCGGGAGCGGACACCGGGGAGCTGTTTTTT. Translation: CASSLLAGADTGELFF. Looking up the rest from reference TRBV5-1 and TRBJ2-2 gives the full variable domain: KAGVTQTPRYLIKTRGQQVTLSCSPISGHRSVSWYQQTPGQGLQFLFEYFSETQRNKGNFPGRFSGRQFSNSRSEMNVSTLELGDSALYLCASSLLAGADTGELFFGEGSRLTVL.